The TCR beta chain under discussion was sequenced for a study of CD8 T cells in ankylosing spondylitis. Notes on the study in general: A TCR beta motif made of eight highly homologous variants seemed typical of ankylosing spondylitis blood. In the blood and synovial fluid of reactive arthritis, some motif variants had been previously reported. The study looked at matched synovial fluid samples from ankylosing spondylitis patients. Disease-linked clones were reported to be significantly enriched there.

A note on this clonotype: Its antigen is unknown.

V was cut by 6 bases and J by 4 bases, with 16 bases left in between. The CDR3 consists of 14 residues. The germline gives CDR1 MNHEY, CDR2 SVGEGT. For TCR beta, libraries came from quantitative 5'-RACE with molecular barcodes. TCRdb re-called the 5' RACE reads through MiXCR, storing one row per CDR3 protein. The repertoire holds some 700,000 distinct CDR3 sequences, with about 20% as singletons. The source material was blood, either unsorted or a sorted T cell fraction (not recorded which). The clonotype was recovered from a male donor with ankylosing spondylitis. The chain employs TRBV6-2 or TRBV6-3 and TRBJ2-7; D is undetermined. The CDR3 reads CASSHQTLPYEQYF. For the CDR3, the DNA is TGTGCCAGCAGCCACCAGACCCTCCCATACGAGCAGTACTTC.